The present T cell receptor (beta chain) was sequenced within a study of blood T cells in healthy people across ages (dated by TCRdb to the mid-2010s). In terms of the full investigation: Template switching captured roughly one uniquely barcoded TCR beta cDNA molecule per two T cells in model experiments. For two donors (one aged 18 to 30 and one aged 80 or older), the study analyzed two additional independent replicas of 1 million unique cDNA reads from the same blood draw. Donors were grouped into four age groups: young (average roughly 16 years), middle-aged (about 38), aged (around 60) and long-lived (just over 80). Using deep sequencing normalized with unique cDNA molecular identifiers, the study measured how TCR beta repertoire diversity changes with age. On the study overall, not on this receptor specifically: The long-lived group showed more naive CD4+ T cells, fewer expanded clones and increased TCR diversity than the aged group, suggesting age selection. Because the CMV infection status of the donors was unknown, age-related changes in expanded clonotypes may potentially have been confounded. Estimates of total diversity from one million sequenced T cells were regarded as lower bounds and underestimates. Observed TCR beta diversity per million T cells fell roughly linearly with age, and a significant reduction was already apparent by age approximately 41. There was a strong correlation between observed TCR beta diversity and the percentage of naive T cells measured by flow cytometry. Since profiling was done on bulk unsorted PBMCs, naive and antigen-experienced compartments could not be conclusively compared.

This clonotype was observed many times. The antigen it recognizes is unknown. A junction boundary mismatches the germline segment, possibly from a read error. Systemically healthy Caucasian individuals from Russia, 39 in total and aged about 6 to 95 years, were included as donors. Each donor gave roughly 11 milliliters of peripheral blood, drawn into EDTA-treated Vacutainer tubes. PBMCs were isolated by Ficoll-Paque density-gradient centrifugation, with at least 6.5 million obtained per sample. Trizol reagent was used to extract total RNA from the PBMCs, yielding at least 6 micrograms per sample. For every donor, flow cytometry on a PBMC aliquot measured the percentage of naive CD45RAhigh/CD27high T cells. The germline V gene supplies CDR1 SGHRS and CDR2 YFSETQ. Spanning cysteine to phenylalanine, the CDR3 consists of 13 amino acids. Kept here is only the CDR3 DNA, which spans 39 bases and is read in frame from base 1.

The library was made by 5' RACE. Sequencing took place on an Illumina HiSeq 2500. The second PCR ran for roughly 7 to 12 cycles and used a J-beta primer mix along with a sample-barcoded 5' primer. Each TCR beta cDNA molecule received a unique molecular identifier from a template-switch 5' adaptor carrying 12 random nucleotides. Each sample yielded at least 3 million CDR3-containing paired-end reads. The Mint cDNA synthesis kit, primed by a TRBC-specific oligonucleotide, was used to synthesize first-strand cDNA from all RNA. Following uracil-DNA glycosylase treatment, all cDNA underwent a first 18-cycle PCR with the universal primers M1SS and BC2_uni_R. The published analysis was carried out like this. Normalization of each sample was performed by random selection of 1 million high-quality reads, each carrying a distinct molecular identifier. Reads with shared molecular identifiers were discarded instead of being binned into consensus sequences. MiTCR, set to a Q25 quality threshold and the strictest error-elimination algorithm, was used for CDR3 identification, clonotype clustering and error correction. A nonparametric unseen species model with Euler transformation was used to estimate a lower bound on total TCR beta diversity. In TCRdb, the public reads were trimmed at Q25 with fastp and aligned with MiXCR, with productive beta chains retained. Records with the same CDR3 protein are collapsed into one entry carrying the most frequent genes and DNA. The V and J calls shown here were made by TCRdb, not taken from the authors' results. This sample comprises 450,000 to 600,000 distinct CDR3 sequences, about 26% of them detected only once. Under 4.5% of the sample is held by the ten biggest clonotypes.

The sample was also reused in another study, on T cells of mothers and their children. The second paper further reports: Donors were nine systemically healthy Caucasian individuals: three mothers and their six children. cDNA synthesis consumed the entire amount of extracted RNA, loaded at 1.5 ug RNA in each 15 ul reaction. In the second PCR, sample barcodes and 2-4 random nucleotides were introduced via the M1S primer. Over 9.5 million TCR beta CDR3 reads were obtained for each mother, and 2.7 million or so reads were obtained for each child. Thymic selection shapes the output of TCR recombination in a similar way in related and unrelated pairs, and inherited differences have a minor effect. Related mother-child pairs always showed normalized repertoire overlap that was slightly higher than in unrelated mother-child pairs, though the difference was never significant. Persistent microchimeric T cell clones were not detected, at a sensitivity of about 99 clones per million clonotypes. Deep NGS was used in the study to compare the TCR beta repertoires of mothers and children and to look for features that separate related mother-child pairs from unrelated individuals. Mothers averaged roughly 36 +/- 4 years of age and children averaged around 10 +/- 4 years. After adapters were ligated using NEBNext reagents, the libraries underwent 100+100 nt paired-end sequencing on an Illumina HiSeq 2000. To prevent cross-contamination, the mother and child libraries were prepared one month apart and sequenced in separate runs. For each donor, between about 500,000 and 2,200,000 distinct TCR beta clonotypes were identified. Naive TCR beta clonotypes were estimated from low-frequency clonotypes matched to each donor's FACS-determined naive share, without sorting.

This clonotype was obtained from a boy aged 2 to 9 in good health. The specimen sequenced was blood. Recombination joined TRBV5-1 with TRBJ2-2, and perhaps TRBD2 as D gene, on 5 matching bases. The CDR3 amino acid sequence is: CASSLEGSGELFF. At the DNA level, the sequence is TGTGCTAGCAGCTTAGAAGGGTCCGGGGAGCTGTTTTTT.